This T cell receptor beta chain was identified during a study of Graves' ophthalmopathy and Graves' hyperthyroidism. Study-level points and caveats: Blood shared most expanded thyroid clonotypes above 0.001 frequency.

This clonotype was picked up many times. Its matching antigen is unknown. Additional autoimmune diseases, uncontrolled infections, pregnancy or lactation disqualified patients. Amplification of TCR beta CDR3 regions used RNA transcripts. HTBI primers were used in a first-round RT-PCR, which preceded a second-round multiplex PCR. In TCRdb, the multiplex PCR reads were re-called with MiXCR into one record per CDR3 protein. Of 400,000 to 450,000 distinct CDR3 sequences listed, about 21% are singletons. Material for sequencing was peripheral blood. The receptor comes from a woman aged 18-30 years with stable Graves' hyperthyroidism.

In DNA form, the CDR3 reads TGTGCCAGCAGCGTAAGCGTGGGGGCTAGTGGCACTGAAGCTTTCTTT. This codes for CASSVSVGASGTEAFF. The chain joins TRBV9 to TRBJ1-1; perhaps TRBD1 as D (6 bases). Germline V gene sequence: CDR1 SGDLS, CDR2 YYNGEE. There are 16 residues in the CDR3. The V and J ends lost 1 base and 4 bases respectively, with 17 bases between them.